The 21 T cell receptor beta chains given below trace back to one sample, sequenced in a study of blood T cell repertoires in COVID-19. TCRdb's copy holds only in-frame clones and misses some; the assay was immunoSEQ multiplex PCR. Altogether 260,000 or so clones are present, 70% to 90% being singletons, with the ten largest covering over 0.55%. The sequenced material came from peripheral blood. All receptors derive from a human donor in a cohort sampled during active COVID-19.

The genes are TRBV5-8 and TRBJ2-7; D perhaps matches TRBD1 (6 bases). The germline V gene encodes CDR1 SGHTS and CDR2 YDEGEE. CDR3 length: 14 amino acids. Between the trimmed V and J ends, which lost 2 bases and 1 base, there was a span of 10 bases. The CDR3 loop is CASSFLGQSYEQYF. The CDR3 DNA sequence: TGTGCCAGCAGCTTTCTAGGACAGTCCTACGAGCAGTACTTC.

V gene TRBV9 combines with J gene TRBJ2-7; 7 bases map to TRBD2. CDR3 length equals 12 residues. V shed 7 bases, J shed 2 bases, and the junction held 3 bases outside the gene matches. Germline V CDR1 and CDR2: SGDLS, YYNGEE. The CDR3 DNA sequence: TGTGCCAGCGCGGGGGTGACCTACGAGCAGTACTTC. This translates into CASAGVTYEQYF.

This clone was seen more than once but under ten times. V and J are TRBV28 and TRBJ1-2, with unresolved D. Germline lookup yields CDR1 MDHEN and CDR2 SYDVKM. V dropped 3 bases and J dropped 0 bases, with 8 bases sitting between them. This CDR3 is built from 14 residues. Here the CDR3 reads CASSLSLANYGYTF. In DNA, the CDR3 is TGTGCCAGCAGTTTGTCACTAGCTAACTATGGCTACACCTTC.

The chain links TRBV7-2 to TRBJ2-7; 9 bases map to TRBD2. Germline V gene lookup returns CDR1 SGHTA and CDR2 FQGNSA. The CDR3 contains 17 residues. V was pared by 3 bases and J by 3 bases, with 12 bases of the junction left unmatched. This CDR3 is CASSFNLRVAGVYEQYF. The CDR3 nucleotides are TGTGCCAGCAGCTTCAACCTCAGAGTAGCGGGGGTCTACGAGCAGTACTTC. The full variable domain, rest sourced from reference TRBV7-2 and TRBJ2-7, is GAGVSQSPSNKVTEKGKDVELRCDPISGHTALYWYRQSLGQGLEFLIYFQGNSAPDKSGLPSDRFSAERTGGSVSTLTIQRTQQEDSAVYLCASSFNLRVAGVYEQYFGPGTRLTVT.

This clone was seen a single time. In nucleotides, the CDR3 is TGTGCCAGCAGCTCCCTGGGGACAGGGGGCTACGAGCAGTACTTC. Translation gives CASSSLGTGGYEQYF. This rearrangement joins TRBV27 to TRBJ2-7, with 11 nucleotides matching TRBD1. In germline, CDR1 is MNHEY, CDR2 SMNVEV (reference sequence). The CDR3 is 15 residues long. J lost 3 bases, V lost 6 bases, and 7 bases had no gene match.

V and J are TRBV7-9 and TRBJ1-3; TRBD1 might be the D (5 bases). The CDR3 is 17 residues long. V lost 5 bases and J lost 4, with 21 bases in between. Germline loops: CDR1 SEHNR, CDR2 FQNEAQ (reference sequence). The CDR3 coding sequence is TGTGCCAGCAGCACCACGAGGCAGGGTGGTTTCGGAAACACCATATATTTT. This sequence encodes CASSTTRQGGFGNTIYF.

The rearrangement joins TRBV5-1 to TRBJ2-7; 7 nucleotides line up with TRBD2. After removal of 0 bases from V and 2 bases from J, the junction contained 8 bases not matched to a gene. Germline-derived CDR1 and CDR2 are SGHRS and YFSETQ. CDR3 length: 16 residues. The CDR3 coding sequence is TGCGCCAGCAGCTTGGCCTCGGGACTACCGCCCTACGAGCAGTACTTC. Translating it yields CASSLASGLPPYEQYF.

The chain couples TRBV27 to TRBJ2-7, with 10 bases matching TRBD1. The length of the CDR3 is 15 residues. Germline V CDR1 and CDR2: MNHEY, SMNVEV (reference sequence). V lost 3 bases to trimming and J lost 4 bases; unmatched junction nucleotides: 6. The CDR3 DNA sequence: TGTGCCAGCAGTTTCCGACAGGGGGCGCCTTACGAGCAGTACTTC. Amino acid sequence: CASSFRQGAPYEQYF.

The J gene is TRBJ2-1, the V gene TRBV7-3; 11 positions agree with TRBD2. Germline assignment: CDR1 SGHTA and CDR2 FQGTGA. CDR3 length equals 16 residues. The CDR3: CASGLAGGNRMDEQFF. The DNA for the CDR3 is TGTGCAAGCGGGCTAGCGGGAGGCAACCGGATGGATGAGCAGTTCTTC.

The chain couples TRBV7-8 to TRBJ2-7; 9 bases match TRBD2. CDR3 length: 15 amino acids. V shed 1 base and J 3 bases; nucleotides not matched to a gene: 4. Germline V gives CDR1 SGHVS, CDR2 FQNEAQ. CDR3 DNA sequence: TGTGCCAGCAGCTTAGGTTGGCGGGAGGGCTACGAGCAGTACTTC. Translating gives CASSLGWREGYEQYF. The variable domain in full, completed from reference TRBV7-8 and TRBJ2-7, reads GAGVSQSPRYKVAKRGQDVALRCDPISGHVSLFWYQQALGQGPEFLTYFQNEAQLDKSGLPSDRFFAERPEGSVSTLKIQRTQQEDSAVYLCASSLGWREGYEQYFGPGTRLTVT.

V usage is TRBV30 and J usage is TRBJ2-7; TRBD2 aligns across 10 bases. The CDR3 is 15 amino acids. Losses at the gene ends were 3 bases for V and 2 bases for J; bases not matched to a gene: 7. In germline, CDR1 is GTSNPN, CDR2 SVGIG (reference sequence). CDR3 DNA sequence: TGTGCCTGGAGAGGATTAGCGGGGGGTCCCTACGAGCAGTACTTC. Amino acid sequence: CAWRGLAGGPYEQYF.

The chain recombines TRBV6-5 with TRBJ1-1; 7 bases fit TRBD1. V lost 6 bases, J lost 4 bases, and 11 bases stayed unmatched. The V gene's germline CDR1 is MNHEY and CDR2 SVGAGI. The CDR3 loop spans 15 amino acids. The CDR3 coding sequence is TGTGCCAGCAGCCGGGACAGCCCTCGGGGCACTGAAGCTTTCTTT. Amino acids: CASSRDSPRGTEAFF.

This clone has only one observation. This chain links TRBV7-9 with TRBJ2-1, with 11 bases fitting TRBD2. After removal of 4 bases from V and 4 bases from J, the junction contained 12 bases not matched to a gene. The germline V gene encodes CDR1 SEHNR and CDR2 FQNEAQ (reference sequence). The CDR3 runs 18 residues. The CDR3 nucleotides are TGTGCCAGCAGCTCCCAGCAGAAGACTAGCGGGAATTACAATGAGCAGTTCTTC. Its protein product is CASSSQQKTSGNYNEQFF.

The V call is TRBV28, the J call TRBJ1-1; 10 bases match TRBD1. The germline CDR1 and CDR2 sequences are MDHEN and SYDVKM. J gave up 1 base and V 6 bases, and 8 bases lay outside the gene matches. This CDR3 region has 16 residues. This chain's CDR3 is CASRDRDRGKNTEAFF. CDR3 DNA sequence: TGTGCCAGCAGGGACCGGGACAGGGGAAAGAACACTGAAGCTTTCTTT. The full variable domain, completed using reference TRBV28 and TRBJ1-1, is DVKVTQSSRYLVKRTGEKVFLECVQDMDHENMFWYRQDPGLGLRLIYFSYDVKMKEKGDIPEGYSVSREKKERFSLILESASTNQTSMYLCASRDRDRGKNTEAFFGQGTRLTVV.

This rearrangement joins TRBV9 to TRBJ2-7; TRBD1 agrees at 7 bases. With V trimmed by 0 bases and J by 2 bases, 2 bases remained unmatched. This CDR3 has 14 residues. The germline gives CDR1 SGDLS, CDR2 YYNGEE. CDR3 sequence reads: CASSVGTGAYEQYF. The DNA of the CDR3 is TGTGCCAGCAGCGTAGGTACAGGGGCCTACGAGCAGTACTTC.

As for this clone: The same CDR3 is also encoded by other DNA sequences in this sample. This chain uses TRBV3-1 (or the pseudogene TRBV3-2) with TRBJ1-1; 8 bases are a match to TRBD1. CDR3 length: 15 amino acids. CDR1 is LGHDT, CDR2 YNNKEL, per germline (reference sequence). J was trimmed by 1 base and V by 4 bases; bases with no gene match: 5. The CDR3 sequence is CASSLIDRGNTEAFF. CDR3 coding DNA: TGTGCCAGCAGCCTAATAGACAGGGGGAACACTGAAGCTTTCTTT.

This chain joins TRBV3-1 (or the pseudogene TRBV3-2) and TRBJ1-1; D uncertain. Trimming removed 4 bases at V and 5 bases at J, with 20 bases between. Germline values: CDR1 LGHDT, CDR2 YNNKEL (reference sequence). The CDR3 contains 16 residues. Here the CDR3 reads CASSPPEERGRTEAFF. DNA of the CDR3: TGTGCCAGCAGCCCGCCGGAGGAGCGGGGTAGAACTGAAGCTTTCTTT.

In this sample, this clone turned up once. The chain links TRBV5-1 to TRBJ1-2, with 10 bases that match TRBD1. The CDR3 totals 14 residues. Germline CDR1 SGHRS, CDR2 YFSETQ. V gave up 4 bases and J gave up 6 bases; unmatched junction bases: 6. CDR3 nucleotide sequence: TGCGCCAGCAGCATGCGGACAGGGGGGGATGGCTACACCTTC. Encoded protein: CASSMRTGGDGYTF.

The CDR3, as DNA: TGTGCCAGCAGCCACCCGGAGGTCTCTGGAAACACCATATATTTT. Protein: CASSHPEVSGNTIYF. The chain combines TRBV4-2 with TRBJ1-3; D ambiguous. Per the germline V gene, CDR1 is LGHNA and CDR2 is YNFKEQ. CDR3 length: 15 residues. V was cut by 3 bases and J by 0 bases, with 9 bases left in between.

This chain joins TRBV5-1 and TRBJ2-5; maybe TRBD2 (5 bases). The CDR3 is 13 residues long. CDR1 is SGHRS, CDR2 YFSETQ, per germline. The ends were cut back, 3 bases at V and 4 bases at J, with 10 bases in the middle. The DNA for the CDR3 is TGCGCCAGCAGCTCGACCGGAGGAGAGACCCAGTACTTC. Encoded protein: CASSSTGGETQYF.

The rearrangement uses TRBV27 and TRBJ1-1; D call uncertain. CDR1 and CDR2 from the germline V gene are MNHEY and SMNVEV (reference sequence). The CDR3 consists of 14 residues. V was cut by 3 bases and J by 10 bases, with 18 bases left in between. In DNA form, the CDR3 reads TGTGCCAGCAGTTTCGGTACGGCCGGGTGGGTAGCTTTCTTT. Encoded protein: CASSFGTAGWVAFF.